The 13 T cell receptor beta chains in this list originate from one sample, sequenced in a study of shared clonotypes between healthy human individuals. Using immunoSEQ multiplex PCR, the repertoire was profiled, and TCRdb retains in-frame clones only, with some absent. The profile shows more than 150,000 clones, about 93% of them singletons. Input material: naive CD4+ T cells sorted from blood. Subset in this sample: CD45RA+ positively selected. These TCRs come from a woman aged 25 to 45 in good health.

The rearrangement uses TRBV5-1 and TRBJ2-5; tentatively, D is TRBD1 or TRBD2 (5 bases each). With the DNA end fitting TRBJ2-7 better, the J assignment may be wrong. This CDR3 has 14 residues. Germline CDR1 is SGHRS and CDR2 is YFSETQ. CDR3 bases: TGCGCCAGCAGCATACTAGGGGACTCCTACGAGCAGTACTTC. Its translation is CASSILGDSYEQYF.

This clone has just one count. The chain combines TRBV19 with TRBJ2-1; perhaps TRBD2 as D (6 bases). Germline V gene data show CDR1 as LNHDA and CDR2 as SQIVND (reference sequence). V dropped 4 bases and J dropped 2 bases, with 15 bases sitting between them. CDR3 length equals 16 residues. CDR3 coding DNA: TGTGCCAGTAGTACCCTCCCCGGGAGCACCTACAATGAGCAGTTCTTC. It specifies CASSTLPGSTYNEQFF.

This chain connects TRBV7-2 to TRBJ1-2, with D tentatively TRBD1 (5 bases). Trimming cost V 5 bases and J 8 bases, with 21 bases left between them. The V gene's germline CDR1 is SGHTA and CDR2 FQGNSA. The CDR3 spans 15 residues. CDR3 coding DNA: TGTGCCAGCAGCCCGGGGGGACCGCGCCGTGTAGGCTACACCTTC. Translated: CASSPGGPRRVGYTF.

The chain uses TRBV11-2 and TRBJ2-7, with 9 positions matching TRBD1. Germline CDR1 and CDR2: SGHAT and FQNNGV. After removal of 5 bases from V and 5 bases from J, the junction contained 1 base not matched to a gene. This CDR3 has 12 residues. The CDR3 protein is CASSRDRDEQYF. The CDR3 DNA sequence: TGTGCCAGCAGCCGGGACAGGGACGAGCAGTACTTC.

The chain employs TRBV15 and TRBJ1-4; D is unclear. Germline CDR1 and CDR2: LNHNV and YYDKDF (reference sequence). The length of the CDR3 is 14 residues. V was shortened by 1 base and J by 7 bases, with 10 bases between the two germline ends. The chain's CDR3 is CATSRGLAGEKLFF. The CDR3, as DNA: TGTGCCACCAGCAGAGGACTAGCTGGTGAAAAACTGTTTTTT.

This clone has only a few counts. CDR3 bases: TGTGCCAGCAGCCCGTCGACAGGGTTGAGGTACGAGCAGTACTTC. Amino acid sequence: CASSPSTGLRYEQYF. The chain has TRBV7-9 and TRBJ2-7; 7 nucleotides align to TRBD1. The CDR3 totals 15 residues. CDR1 SEHNR and CDR2 FQNEAQ come from the germline V gene (reference sequence). Trimming removed 5 bases from V and 4 bases from J; junction bases left unmatched: 11.

The genes are TRBV25-1 and TRBJ1-1; 7 positions match TRBD1. There are 15 residues in the CDR3. J gave up 1 base and V 6 bases, and 8 bases lay outside the gene matches. Germline V CDR1 and CDR2: MGHDK, SYGVNS. The CDR3 DNA is TGTGCCAGCAGGTCCAAGGGGGCCCCGAACACTGAAGCTTTCTTT. This encodes CASRSKGAPNTEAFF.

The rearrangement uses TRBV9 and TRBJ2-5, with D perhaps assigned TRBD1 or TRBD2 (6 bases each). The end of the DNA aligns better with TRBJ2-7, so the J call may be wrong. In germline, CDR1 is SGDLS, CDR2 YYNGEE. CDR3 size: 14 residues. CDR3 nucleotide sequence: TGTGCCAGCAGCCCACGGGGGCAGGGGTACGAGCAGTACTTC. Protein: CASSPRGQGYEQYF.

The chain uses TRBV27 and TRBJ1-2; maybe TRBD1 (6 bases). The V end was cut by 7 bases, the J end by 4 bases, with 19 bases between. Germline-derived CDR1 and CDR2 are MNHEY and SMNVEV (reference sequence). The CDR3 runs to 15 residues. The CDR3 loop reads CASKRGNPGLYGYTF. DNA for the CDR3: TGTGCCAGCAAAAGGGGGAATCCAGGTCTCTATGGCTACACCTTC.

The chain recombines TRBV28 with TRBJ1-6; D may be TRBD1 (5 bases). With 7 bases removed from V and 6 bases from J, the gap between germline ends came to 10 bases. The CDR3 is 13 residues long. Germline V gene lookup returns CDR1 MDHEN and CDR2 SYDVKM. CDR3 DNA sequence: TGTGCCAGCACGGGGAGGGGTAATTCACCCCTCCACTTT. Translating gives CASTGRGNSPLHF.

The chain is built from TRBV28 and TRBJ2-6; D possibly corresponds to TRBD2 (5 bases). Germline CDR1 and CDR2: MDHEN and SYDVKM. This CDR3 has 15 residues. V lost 8 bases and J 2 bases, leaving 13 bases between the germline ends. CDR3 nucleotide sequence: TGTGCCAGCCGAAGGGAGTCAGCTGGGGCCAACGTCCTGACTTTC. Protein: CASRRESAGANVLTF. Full variable domain (rest looked up from reference TRBV28 and TRBJ2-6): DVKVTQSSRYLVKRTGEKVFLECVQDMDHENMFWYRQDPGLGLRLIYFSYDVKMKEKGDIPEGYSVSREKKERFSLILESASTNQTSMYLCASRRESAGANVLTFGAGSRLTVL.

The rearrangement links TRBV5-1 to TRBJ1-2, with 7 bases aligning to TRBD1. CDR1 is SGHRS and CDR2 is YFSETQ in the germline V gene. This CDR3 has 17 residues. V lost 4 bases and J lost 0; bases outside the gene matches: 12. The CDR3, as DNA: TGCGCCAGCAGCCTGATTCCAAGAGACAGGGCTAACTATGGCTACACCTTC. Protein: CASSLIPRDRANYGYTF.

V usage is TRBV6-6 and J usage is TRBJ2-7; TRBD2 aligns across 7 bases. Trimming removed 5 bases from V and 3 bases from J; junction bases left unmatched: 4. Germline loops: CDR1 MNHNY, CDR2 SVGAGI (reference sequence). The CDR3 is 13 residues long. The CDR3 spells CASSQTSSYEQYF. CDR3 nucleotide sequence: TGTGCCAGCAGTCAGACTAGCAGCTACGAGCAGTACTTC.